Sequencing of this T cell receptor beta chain was carried out in a study of T-cell memory formation after mild COVID-19. Turning to the study itself: Each donor largely had its own TCR clusters. Study conclusions and caveats: Of the contracting clones, CD4+ ones lay mainly in CM and EM, and CD8+ ones in EMRA.

The germline V and J ends were trimmed by 0 bases and 1 base, with 6 bases remaining between them. Per the germline V gene, CDR1 is ENHRY and CDR2 is SYGVKD. The CDR3 loop spans 14 amino acids. As for this clonotype: Its antigen is as yet unknown.

TCRdb re-called the 5' RACE reads with MiXCR, one entry per CDR3 protein. Here the sample spans about 320,000 distinct CDR3 sequences, around 15% being singletons. V is TRBV10-3 and J is TRBJ1-1, with no clear D. Sequences were obtained from PBMCs or a T cell subset sorted from them (not recorded which). The receptor's source is a man aged 18 to 29 who had mild COVID-19 (a few samples of this study predate the infection). Cell type and time point are not known. The CDR3 region has the DNA TGTGCCATCAGTGAGTCCTGGGCGAACACTGAAGCTTTCTTT. Its translation is CAISESWANTEAFF.